The entry below gives a single T cell receptor beta chain sequence along with its context. This sample was included in a study of cytomegalovirus exposure and HLA in healthy donors. It was with 60 Vbeta and 13 Jbeta primers that the PCR ran. Sequencing was performed with immunoSEQ multiplex PCR; in TCRdb, only in-frame clones are kept and a portion is missing. The sample includes tens of thousands of clones, 65% to 80% of them seen just once. The CDR3 has 15 amino acids. CDR1 and CDR2 (germline): SGHTA, FQGNSA. V lost 3 bases, J lost 0 bases, and 9 bases lay in between. The rearrangement joins TRBV7-2 to TRBJ1-3, with D tentatively TRBD1 (5 bases). The sample was PBMCs. The sequence derives from a woman aged 45-60 years in good health and CMV-seropositive. The CDR3 DNA reads as TGTGCCAGCAGCTTTGACAGATTCTCTGGAAACACCATATATTTT. This translates into CASSFDRFSGNTIYF.